This is a list of T cell receptor beta chains from one sample in a study of beta chain features in type 1 diabetes. Profiling relied on immunoSEQ multiplex PCR, and the TCRdb table lists in-frame clones only, not all of them. Among approximately 200,000 clones listed, 9% to 10% were seen once. The specimen sequenced was naive CD4+ T cells from blood. The origin of the receptors is a woman in her late teens or twenties in good health. CDR3s include the opening cysteine and the closing phenylalanine or tryptophan. A D gene is named only where the DNA matches it firmly. Not all rows give a size; the values are once, few, many and, for expanded clones, a class.

j_gene	v_gene	abundance	d_gene	CDR3aa	CDR3nt
TRBJ1-5	TRBV19	few	.	CASSITGRIDQPQHF	TGTGCCAGTAGTATAACAGGGCGCATCGATCAGCCCCAGCATTTT
TRBJ2-4	TRBV10-1	.	.	CASSTYREGIQYF	TGCGCCAGCAGCACATACAGGGAGGGCATTCAGTACTTC
TRBJ1-2	TRBV9	few	.	CASSVGQELGGYTF	TGTGCCAGCAGCGTAGGACAGGAGTTGGGGGGCTACACCTTC
TRBJ1-1	TRBV5-1	.	.	CASSLAPGTEAFF	TGCGCCAGCAGCTTGGCACCGGGGACTGAAGCTTTCTTT
TRBJ1-6	TRBV6-1	.	TRBD1	CASSDRGLFGSPLHF	TGTGCCAGCAGTGACAGGGGGCTCTTCGGTTCACCCCTCCACTTT
TRBJ2-1	TRBV27	few	.	CASSRGIPYNEQFF	TGTGCCAGCAGTCGCGGGATCCCCTACAATGAGCAGTTCTTC
TRBJ2-3	TRBV6-5	few	TRBD1	CASRRTGQSTDTQYF	TGTGCCAGCAGGAGGACAGGCCAGAGCACAGATACGCAGTATTTT
TRBJ2-4	TRBV6-5	few	.	CASSNTGQIRNIQYF	TGTGCCAGCAGTAACACCGGACAAATTCGGAACATTCAGTACTTC
TRBJ1-2	TRBV7-9	few	TRBD1	CASSSTGGGNYGYTF	TGTGCCAGCAGCTCCACAGGGGGAGGAAACTATGGCTACACCTTC
TRBJ1-5	TRBV2	.	.	CASSESRVPQHF	TGTGCCAGCAGTGAATCGCGGGTCCCCCAGCATTTT
TRBJ2-7	TRBV6-1	.	.	CASSEEPGWKRDYEQYF	TGTGCCAGCAGTGAAGAGCCAGGGTGGAAACGAGACTACGAGCAGTACTTC
TRBJ1-2	TRBV2	.	.	CARTPLRQAGRGYTF	TGTGCCAGGACCCCCCTCAGACAGGCTGGCAGGGGCTACACCTTC
TRBJ2-1	TRBV6-5	few	TRBD2	CASSYSGLAIFHEQFF	TGTGCCAGCAGTTACTCTGGACTAGCGATTTTCCATGAGCAGTTCTTC
TRBJ2-7	TRBV5-1	.	TRBD2	CASSSILPTSGSYEQYF	TGCGCCAGCAGCTCGATTTTGCCGACTAGCGGGAGTTACGAGCAGTACTTC
TRBJ1-1	TRBV29-1	.	.	CSGLRVGLGSTEAFF	TGCAGCGGGCTAAGGGTGGGGCTTGGTAGCACTGAAGCTTTCTTT
TRBJ2-7	TRBV15	.	TRBD1	CATSRDGTGGGVDCYEQYF	TGTGCCACCAGCAGAGACGGGACAGGGGGCGGTGTTGATTGTTACGAGCAGTACTTC
TRBJ2-3	TRBV7-6	few	TRBD2	CASSWGLADASTDTQYF	TGTGCCAGCAGCTGGGGACTAGCGGATGCTAGCACAGATACGCAGTATTTT
TRBJ1-5	TRBV6-1	few	.	CASSPRWSSDQPQHF	TGTGCCAGCAGCCCGCGTTGGAGCTCAGATCAGCCCCAGCATTTT
TRBJ1-2	TRBV29-1	few	.	CSVGISGSGGNGYTF	TGCAGCGTTGGGATCTCTGGTTCCGGGGGAAATGGCTACACCTTC
TRBJ2-7	TRBV10-3	.	.	CAISESLNYEQYF	TGTGCCATCAGTGAGTCCTTAAACTACGAGCAGTACTTC
TRBJ2-3	TRBV13	few	TRBD2	CASSSSGTSVTDTQYF	TGTGCCAGCAGCTCCTCCGGGACTAGCGTCACAGATACGCAGTATTTT
TRBJ2-1	TRBV4-2	few	.	CASSQQPGSYNEQFF	TGTGCCAGCAGCCAACAGCCGGGCTCCTACAATGAGCAGTTCTTC
TRBJ2-7	TRBV6-6	.	TRBD1	CASSYGQGARLTQYF	TGTGCCAGCAGTTACGGGCAGGGGGCGCGATTGACGCAGTACTTC
TRBJ2-1	TRBV30	.	.	CAWGRSYNEQFF	TGTGCCTGGGGTCGGTCTTACAATGAGCAGTTCTTC
TRBJ1-1	TRBV14	many	.	CASSVHRARQTEAFF	TGTGCCAGCAGCGTACACAGGGCGCGCCAAACTGAAGCTTTCTTT
TRBJ1-2	TRBV9	.	TRBD1	CASSAAPKRLTGGDYGYTF	TGTGCCAGCAGCGCCGCTCCGAAACGATTAACAGGGGGCGACTATGGCTACACCTTC
TRBJ1-1	TRBV30	.	TRBD1	CAWSVDRGTEAFF	TGTGCCTGGAGTGTGGACAGGGGCACTGAAGCTTTCTTT
TRBJ1-5	TRBV19	few	.	CASSMEGRQPQHF	TGTGCCAGTAGTATGGAGGGCCGACAGCCCCAGCATTTT
TRBJ2-7	TRBV13	few	TRBD2	CASSYGGGIKSYEQYF	TGTGCCAGCAGCTACGGGGGAGGGATCAAATCCTACGAGCAGTACTTC
TRBJ1-1	TRBV18	many	TRBD1	CASSPKTGGTEAFF	TGTGCCAGCTCACCAAAAACAGGGGGGACTGAAGCTTTCTTT
TRBJ2-1	TRBV2	.	TRBD2	CASRDVASGVYNEQFF	TGTGCCAGCAGGGATGTGGCTAGCGGGGTTTACAATGAGCAGTTCTTC
TRBJ1-1	TRBV7-9	few	TRBD1	CASSLGQLNTEAFF	TGTGCCAGCAGCCTGGGACAGTTGAACACTGAAGCTTTCTTT
TRBJ1-2	TRBV9	.	TRBD1	CASSRGGQAGDYGYTF	TGTGCCAGCAGCAGGGGAGGACAGGCAGGGGACTATGGCTACACCTTC
TRBJ2-7	TRBV6-5	.	.	CASSYSIRGNEQYF	TGTGCCAGCAGTTACTCGATTCGGGGGAACGAGCAGTACTTC
TRBJ1-2	TRBV18	few	TRBD1	CASSPPTGLYGYTF	TGTGCCAGCTCACCACCGACAGGGCTCTATGGCTACACCTTC
TRBJ1-5	TRBV30	.	TRBD1	CAWNRGRRQPQHF	TGTGCCTGGAATAGGGGGCGGAGGCAGCCCCAGCATTTT
TRBJ2-7	TRBV27	few	TRBD2	CASSRSGRSPYEQYF	TGTGCCAGCAGTAGAAGCGGGAGGTCCCCCTACGAGCAGTACTTC
TRBJ2-3	TRBV5-1	few	TRBD2	CASSPGLAGGPKDTQYF	TGCGCCAGCAGCCCGGGACTAGCGGGAGGGCCTAAGGATACGCAGTATTTT
TRBJ1-1	TRBV2	.	.	CASRVTERAEAFF	TGTGCCAGCAGGGTGACAGAACGGGCTGAAGCTTTCTTT
TRBJ1-2	TRBV30	few	.	CAWGVDSYGYTF	TGTGCCTGGGGAGTGGACAGCTATGGCTACACCTTC
TRBJ1-5	TRBV6-5	.	.	CASSYSGDYRQHF	TGTGCCAGCAGTTACTCAGGCGATTACAGACAGCATTTT
TRBJ1-5	TRBV10-3	few	.	CAISEGASQPQHF	TGTGCCATCAGTGAGGGGGCTAGTCAGCCCCAGCATTTT
TRBJ1-1	TRBV18	.	TRBD1	CASSRAEAGGGTEAFF	TGTGCCAGCTCACGAGCCGAAGCAGGGGGAGGAACTGAAGCTTTCTTT
TRBJ1-2	TRBV30	.	.	CAWSVGGLGGYTF	TGTGCCTGGAGTGTAGGGGGTCTGGGCGGCTACACCTTC
TRBJ2-5	TRBV5-6	few	.	CASSLARGETQYF	TGTGCCAGCAGCTTGGCCCGGGGGGAGACCCAGTACTTC
TRBJ2-1	TRBV11-2	few	.	CASSFLVTAEQFF	TGTGCCAGCAGCTTCTTAGTTACCGCTGAGCAGTTCTTC
TRBJ2-3	TRBV7-9	.	TRBD2	CASGGGAGTTASTDTQYF	TGTGCCAGCGGGGGGGGAGCCGGGACGACTGCTAGCACAGATACGCAGTATTTT
TRBJ2-1	TRBV27	few	TRBD1	CASSSGQGAYNEQFF	TGTGCCAGCAGTTCCGGACAGGGTGCCTACAATGAGCAGTTCTTC
TRBJ2-1	TRBV4-1	.	.	CASSHPFNEQFF	TGCGCCAGCAGCCACCCTTTTAATGAGCAGTTCTTC
TRBJ1-4	TRBV29-1	.	TRBD1	CSVGGQPTNEKLFF	TGCAGCGTCGGGGGACAGCCAACTAATGAAAAACTGTTTTTT
TRBJ2-1	TRBV5-1	.	TRBD1	CASSLGDSHYNEQFF	TGCGCCAGCAGCTTGGGGGACAGTCACTACAATGAGCAGTTCTTC
TRBJ1-5	TRBV19	.	.	CASTRGGTIGQPQHF	TGTGCCAGTACCCGGGGAGGGACAATAGGTCAGCCCCAGCATTTT
TRBJ1-6	TRBV5-4	few	.	CASSLEMSSPLHF	TGTGCCAGCAGCTTGGAAATGAGTTCACCCCTCCACTTT
TRBJ2-1	TRBV5-1	.	.	CASSSGQGEYNEQFF	TGCGCCAGCAGCTCCGGGCAGGGTGAATACAATGAGCAGTTCTTC
TRBJ2-5	TRBV11-2	.	.	CASSLAGGETQYF	TGTGCCAGCAGCTTAGCAGGGGGGGAGACCCAGTACTTC
TRBJ1-1	TRBV30	.	.	CAWSVRRGLGEAFF	TGTGCCTGGAGTGTACGGCGGGGGCTGGGTGAAGCTTTCTTT
TRBJ2-3	TRBV5-1	.	.	CASSLFATTDTQYF	TGCGCCAGCAGCTTGTTTGCTACCACAGATACGCAGTATTTT